The clone carrying this T cell receptor beta chain was detected many times. Its antigen is not identified. At one end the junction does not follow the germline gene, possibly because of a read error. The time point was: newly diagnosed GD, antithyroid drugs for less than 3 months. Construction of the TCR library relied on RNA isolated from PBMCs. This sample was taken from a study of regulatory T cells in long-lasting Graves disease. Arm-PCR of CDR3 regions and iRepertoire HTBI primers were the basis on which TCR beta libraries were built. TCRdb reprocessed the multiplex PCR reads via MiXCR and lists one record per CDR3 protein. This table holds 580,000 or so distinct CDR3 sequences, roughly a sixth found once. Overall study results and limits: Analysis covered peripheral blood alone, not thyroid tissue.

The CDR3 spans 13 residues. Looked up from germline, CDR1 is SGHTA and CDR2 is FQGTGA. These sequences were also reported in another study, on T cells in Graves' hyperthyroidism and ophthalmopathy. That paper adds: Uncontrolled infection, other autoimmune disease, pregnancy or lactation disqualified patients from enrolment. Peripheral blood also featured most of the thyroid clonotypes expanded above 0.001. Using 13 V-J features, a model discriminated ophthalmopathy from stable hyperthyroidism.

This TCR derives from a man aged 18 to 30 with Graves disease. The chain has TRBV7-3 and TRBJ2-3, with TRBD2 identical over 7 bases. The material was peripheral blood mononuclear cells (PBMCs), obtained at new diagnosis, from a patient treated with antithyroid drugs. This chain's CDR3 is CASSITSVHTQYF. The CDR3 DNA is TGTGCCAGCAGCATAACTAGCGTTCATACGCAGTATTTT.